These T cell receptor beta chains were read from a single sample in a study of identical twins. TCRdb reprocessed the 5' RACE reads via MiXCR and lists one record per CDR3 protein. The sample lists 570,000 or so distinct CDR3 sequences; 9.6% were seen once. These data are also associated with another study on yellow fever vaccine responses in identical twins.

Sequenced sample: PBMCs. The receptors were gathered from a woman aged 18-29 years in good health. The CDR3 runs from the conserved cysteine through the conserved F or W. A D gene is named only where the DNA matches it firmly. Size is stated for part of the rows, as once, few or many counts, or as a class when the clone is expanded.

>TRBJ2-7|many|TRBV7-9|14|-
CASSSFDRAYEQYF
TGTGCCAGCAGCTCATTTGACAGAGCCTACGAGCAGTACTTC
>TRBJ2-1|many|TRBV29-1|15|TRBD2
CSAGSGQSSYNEQFF
TGCAGCGCGGGTAGCGGGCAGAGCTCCTACAATGAGCAGTTCTTC
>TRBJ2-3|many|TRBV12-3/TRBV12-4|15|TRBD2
CASSELAGYTDTQYF
TGTGCCAGCAGTGAACTAGCGGGGTACACAGATACGCAGTATTTT
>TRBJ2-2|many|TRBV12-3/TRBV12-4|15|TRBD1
CASSLAPTGTGELFF
TGTGCCAGCAGTTTAGCGCCGACAGGGACCGGGGAGCTGTTTTTT
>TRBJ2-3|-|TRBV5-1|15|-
CASSRSWMSTDTQYF
TGCGCCAGCTCCAGATCCTGGATGAGCACAGATACGCAGTATTTT
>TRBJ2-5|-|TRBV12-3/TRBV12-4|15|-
CASSLRDTQGGTQYF
TGTGCCAGCAGTCTCCGGGACACTCAAGGGGGGACCCAGTACTTC
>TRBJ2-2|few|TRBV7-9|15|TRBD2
CASSPSGGAVGELFF
TGTGCCAGCAGCCCGAGCGGGGGGGCTGTCGGGGAGCTGTTTTTT
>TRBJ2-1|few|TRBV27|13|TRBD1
CASRPDRAYEQFF
TGTGCCAGCAGACCCGACAGGGCGTATGAGCAGTTCTTC
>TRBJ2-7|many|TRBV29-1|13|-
CSARRGSEDEQYF
TGCAGCGCCCGGAGAGGCTCCGAAGACGAGCAGTACTTC
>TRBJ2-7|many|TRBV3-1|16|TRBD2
CASSQGPSGSTHEQYF
TGTGCCAGCAGCCAAGGACCTAGCGGGAGCACCCACGAGCAGTACTTC
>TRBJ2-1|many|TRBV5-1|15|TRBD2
CASVRDSGGLNEQFF
TGCGCCAGCGTGAGGGATAGCGGGGGGCTTAATGAGCAGTTCTTC
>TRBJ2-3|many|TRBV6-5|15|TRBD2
CASSYSGTKRDTQYF
TGTGCCAGCAGTTACTCCGGGACTAAACGGGATACGCAGTATTTT
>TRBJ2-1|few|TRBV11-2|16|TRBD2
CASSLASGGMVGEQFF
TGTGCCAGCAGCTTAGCTAGCGGGGGTATGGTTGGTGAGCAGTTCTTC
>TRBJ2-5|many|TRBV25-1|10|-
CASSKETQYF
TGTGCCAGCAGTAAAGAGACCCAGTACTTC
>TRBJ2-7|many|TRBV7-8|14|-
CASISGVLPTGQYF
TGTGCCAGCATTTCGGGAGTACTCCCAACTGGGCAGTACTTC
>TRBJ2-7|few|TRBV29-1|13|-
CSVVRDGGNEQYF
TGCAGCGTTGTGAGGGACGGTGGAAACGAGCAGTACTTC
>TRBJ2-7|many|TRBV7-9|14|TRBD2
CASSISGGHYEQYF
TGTGCCAGCAGCATTAGCGGGGGCCACTACGAGCAGTACTTC
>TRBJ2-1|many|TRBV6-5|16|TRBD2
CASSYSKGLAGREQFF
TGTGCCAGCAGTTACTCGAAGGGCCTAGCGGGAAGGGAGCAGTTCTTC
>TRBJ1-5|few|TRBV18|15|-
CASSPQEYSNQPQHF
TGTGCCAGCTCACCCCAAGAATATAGCAATCAGCCCCAGCATTTT
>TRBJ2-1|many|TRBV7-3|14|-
CASSLTGFYNEQFF
TGTGCCAGCAGCTTAACGGGCTTCTACAATGAGCAGTTCTTC
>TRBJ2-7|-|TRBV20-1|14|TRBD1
CSARPGTGLYEQYF
TGCAGTGCTAGGCCCGGGACAGGGCTCTACGAGCAGTACTTC
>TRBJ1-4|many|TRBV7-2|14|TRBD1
CASSPGQGYEKLFF
TGTGCCAGCAGCCCGGGACAGGGCTATGAAAAACTGTTTTTT
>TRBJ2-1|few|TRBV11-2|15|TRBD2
CASSNSGGPYNEQFF
TGTGCCAGCAGCAATAGCGGGGGGCCATACAATGAGCAGTTCTTC
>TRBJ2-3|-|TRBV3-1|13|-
CASSQAGQNTQYF
TGTGCCAGCAGCCAAGCCGGACAAAATACGCAGTATTTT
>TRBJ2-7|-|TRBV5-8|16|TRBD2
CASSSRLGGSSYEQYF
TGTGCCAGCAGCTCGCGGTTGGGGGGGTCCTCCTACGAGCAGTACTTC
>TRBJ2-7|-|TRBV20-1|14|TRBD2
CSASRPSGSYEQYF
TGCAGTGCTAGTAGGCCTAGCGGGAGCTACGAGCAGTACTTC
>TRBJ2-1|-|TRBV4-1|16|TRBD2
CASSHETSGSLNEQFF
TGCGCCAGCAGCCATGAAACTAGCGGGAGTCTTAATGAGCAGTTCTTC
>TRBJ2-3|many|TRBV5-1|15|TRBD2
CASSSTAGETDTQYF
TGCGCCAGCAGCTCCACGGCGGGAGAAACAGATACGCAGTATTTT
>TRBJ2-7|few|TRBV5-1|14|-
CASSQISGPYEQYF
TGCGCCAGCAGCCAAATTAGCGGCCCCTACGAGCAGTACTTC
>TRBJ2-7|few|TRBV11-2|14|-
CASSPWTDPYEQYF
TGTGCCAGCAGCCCTTGGACCGACCCCTACGAGCAGTACTTC
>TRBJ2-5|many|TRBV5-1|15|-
CASSLAGMSQETQYF
TGCGCCAGCAGCTTGGCCGGAATGTCCCAAGAGACCCAGTACTTC
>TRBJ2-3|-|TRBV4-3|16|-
CASSQDGVSSTDTQYF
TGCGCCAGCAGCCAAGATGGGGTATCCAGCACAGATACGCAGTATTTT
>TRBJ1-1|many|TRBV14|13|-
CASSQVPGRIAFF
TGTGCCAGCAGCCAAGTTCCAGGGAGGATAGCTTTCTTT
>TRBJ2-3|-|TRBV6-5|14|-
CASSYAWGPDTQYF
TGTGCCAGCAGTTACGCCTGGGGCCCAGATACGCAGTATTTT
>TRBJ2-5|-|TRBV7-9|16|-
CASSFPPAGLEETQYF
TGTGCCAGCAGCTTCCCTCCGGCAGGGTTGGAGGAGACCCAGTACTTC
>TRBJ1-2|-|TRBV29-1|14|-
CSVEDPRVNYGYTF
TGCAGCGTTGAAGACCCCCGGGTTAACTATGGCTACACCTTC